One sample yielded the 26 T cell receptor beta chains listed below, sequenced in a study of OX40 agonist ivuxolimab in advanced cancers. Data came from immunoSEQ multiplex PCR; TCRdb stores just in-frame clones and leaves some out. Among some 85,000 clones listed, about 88% were seen once. This specimen was CD4+ or CD8+ T cells sorted from blood, taken in a trial of the OX40 agonist ivuxolimab. The origin of the receptors is an adult with an advanced solid tumor such as melanoma, head and neck, liver or kidney cancer.

This chain connects TRBV25-1 to TRBJ2-5; maybe TRBD1 (7 bases). V was trimmed by 10 bases and J by 4 bases, leaving 16 bases between them. Germline lookup yields CDR1 MGHDK and CDR2 SYGVNS. This CDR3 spans 13 amino acids. The CDR3 DNA reads as TGTGCCACCATACAGGGGCGGGGAGAGACCCAGTACTTC. Its translation is CATIQGRGETQYF. The full variable domain, in which reference TRBV25-1 and TRBJ2-5 provide the parts outside the CDR3, is EADIYQTPRYLVIGTGKKITLECSQTMGHDKMYWYQQDPGMELHLIHYSYGVNSTEKGDLSSESTVSRIRTEHFPLTLESARPSHTSQYLCATIQGRGETQYFGPGTRLLVL.

The chain couples TRBV5-1 to TRBJ1-2; D is unresolved. The CDR3 is 13 amino acids. Germline V gives CDR1 SGHRS, CDR2 YFSETQ. Trimming took 1 base from V and 6 from J, leaving 10 bases between them. Written as DNA, the CDR3 is TGCGCCAGCAGCTTGTCGCAATGGGATGGCTACACCTTC. Residues: CASSLSQWDGYTF.

CDR3 coding DNA: TGCGCCAGCAGTACAGGGTTGGGATCACCCCTCCACTTT. Translating gives CASSTGLGSPLHF. The gene calls are TRBV10-2 and TRBJ1-6, with D perhaps TRBD1 (6 bases). In germline, CDR1 is WSHSY, CDR2 SAAADI. The CDR3 runs 13 residues. The V and J ends lost 5 bases and 10 bases respectively, with 12 bases between them.

The V gene is TRBV7-2, the J gene TRBJ1-2, with D tentatively TRBD1 (6 bases). In germline, CDR1 is SGHTA, CDR2 FQGNSA. Trimming removed 1 base from V and 5 bases from J, with 14 bases in between. This CDR3 is 15 amino acids long. This CDR3 is CASSLETGIQYGYTF. The CDR3 nucleotides are TGTGCCAGCAGCTTAGAGACAGGAATTCAGTATGGCTACACCTTC.

This chain uses TRBV6-5 with TRBJ2-3; no clear D gene. This CDR3 contains 13 residues. The V end was cut by 6 bases, the J end by 4 bases, with 11 bases between. Looked up from germline, CDR1 is MNHEY and CDR2 is SVGAGI. CDR3 residues: CASRSPWADTQYF. CDR3 coding DNA: TGTGCCAGCAGGAGTCCTTGGGCAGATACGCAGTATTTT.

The chain has TRBV2 and TRBJ1-2, with TRBD1 as a possible D gene (6 bases). Germline loops: CDR1 SNHLY, CDR2 FYNNEI. The length of the CDR3 is 12 residues. The V and J ends lost 7 bases and 2 bases respectively, with 8 bases between them. The CDR3 is CASTGQNYGYTF. As DNA, the CDR3 is TGTGCCAGCACGGGACAAAACTATGGCTACACCTTC.

The CDR3 sequence is CASSHKGGARGANVLTF. The DNA for the CDR3 is TGCGCCAGCAGCCACAAAGGGGGGGCCCGTGGGGCCAACGTCCTGACTTTC. The chain recombines TRBV4-1 with TRBJ2-6, with a possible D match to TRBD2 (7 bases). Trimming shortened V by 3 bases and J by 3 bases, and 15 bases separated the two germline ends. Germline V gene sequence: CDR1 MGHRA, CDR2 YSYEKL. The CDR3 loop spans 17 amino acids.

CDR3 sequence (DNA): TGTGCCAGCTCAAGATCCCATTCCGGGAACTATGGCTACACCTTC. This codes for CASSRSHSGNYGYTF. The chain combines TRBV18 with TRBJ1-2; D is uncertain. The CDR3 runs to 15 residues. Germline CDR1 and CDR2: KGHSH and LQKENI. The germline V and J ends were trimmed by 5 bases and 2 bases, with 15 bases remaining between them.

The chain couples TRBV2 to TRBJ1-5; a weak D match, TRBD1 (5 bases). Between the trimmed V and J ends, which lost 1 base and 0 bases, there was a span of 13 bases. The CDR3 runs 17 residues. Germline CDR1 and CDR2: SNHLY and FYNNEI. The CDR3 here is CASSEGGWQISNQPQHF. In nucleotides, the CDR3 is TGTGCCAGCAGTGAAGGGGGGTGGCAAATTAGCAATCAGCCCCAGCATTTT.

This clone was found once. The chain carries TRBV6-5 and TRBJ1-2; D not certain. Deletions cut 2 bases from V and 4 bases from J, with 14 bases between. Germline V gene sequence: CDR1 MNHEY, CDR2 SVGAGI. There are 15 residues in the CDR3. CDR3 sequence: CASSYTLGQTYGYTF. CDR3 sequence (DNA): TGTGCCAGCAGTTACACCCTTGGGCAAACCTATGGCTACACCTTC.

The chain is built from TRBV10-3 and TRBJ1-1; 7 bases are shared with TRBD1. The CDR3 consists of 13 residues. Germline lookup yields CDR1 ENHRY and CDR2 SYGVKD. The CDR3 DNA reads as TGTGCATCGCAGGGGGGGCAGAGCACTGAAGCTTTCTTT. Translation: CASQGGQSTEAFF.

The rearrangement uses TRBV28 and TRBJ2-7; 8 bases are shared with TRBD2. The CDR3 runs to 14 residues. Germline V lookup: CDR1 MDHEN, CDR2 SYDVKM. V was clipped by 6 bases and J by 4 bases; unmatched bases: 8. The chain's CDR3 is CASRGSGRLYEQYF. The CDR3, as DNA: TGTGCCAGCAGAGGGAGCGGGAGATTATACGAGCAGTACTTC.

The chain links TRBV5-4 to TRBJ2-5, with TRBD2 identical over 9 bases. Near its end, the DNA agrees better with TRBJ2-7, so the J call may be wrong. The CDR3 extends over 14 amino acids. Germline CDR1 SGHNT, CDR2 YYREEE (reference sequence). In DNA, the CDR3 is TGTGCCAGCAGCTATAGCGGGAGCGGCTACGAGCAGTACTTC. Translated, it gives CASSYSGSGYEQYF.

The rearrangement uses TRBV2 and TRBJ1-1, with D unclear. Germline lookup yields CDR1 SNHLY and CDR2 FYNNEI. The CDR3 contains 14 residues. V lost 2 bases, J lost 1 base, and 8 bases lay in between. CDR3 amino acids: CASSERVGNTEAFF. For the CDR3, the DNA is TGTGCCAGCAGTGAAAGGGTCGGGAACACTGAAGCTTTCTTT.

V usage is TRBV2 and J usage is TRBJ2-3; 10 bases map to TRBD2. The CDR3 consists of 14 residues. Germline V CDR1 and CDR2: SNHLY, FYNNEI. With 7 bases clipped from V and 1 base from J, the junction kept 2 bases outside the gene matches. CDR3 nucleotides: TGTGCCAGCACCGGGACTAGCGGCACAGATACGCAGTATTTT. Its translation: CASTGTSGTDTQYF.

The J gene is TRBJ2-3, the V gene TRBV29-1; 7 nucleotides match TRBD1. This CDR3 has 16 amino acids. Per germline, CDR1 SQVTM and CDR2 ANQGSEA. V lost 7 bases, J lost 1 base, and 14 bases stayed unmatched. The CDR3 spells CSADRVQGLGTDTQYF. The CDR3 DNA sequence: TGCAGCGCCGACAGAGTACAGGGGCTGGGCACAGATACGCAGTATTTT.

This clone was detected a few times. The J gene is TRBJ2-1, the V gene TRBV7-2; no reliable D call. The CDR3 contains 13 residues. Trimming stripped 2 bases from V and 9 bases from J, with 11 bases between. Germline assignment: CDR1 SGHTA and CDR2 FQGNSA. The CDR3 nucleotides are TGTGCCAGCAGCTTAAGACGTGCCCGTGAGCAGTTCTTC. Protein product: CASSLRRAREQFF.

The chain is built from TRBV4-3 and TRBJ2-6; D possibly corresponds to TRBD1 (5 bases). V dropped 4 bases and J dropped 1 base, with 11 bases sitting between them. Germline CDR1 and CDR2: LGHNA and YSLEER. The CDR3 contains 16 residues. In DNA, the CDR3 is TGCGCCAGCAGCCGACGACAGCTGTCTGGGGCCAACGTCCTGACTTTC. Protein: CASSRRQLSGANVLTF.

This chain joins TRBV5-1 and TRBJ1-3; D is uncertain. The CDR3 sequence is 15 residues long. Deletions cut 0 bases from V and 4 bases from J, with 11 bases between. Germline CDR1 is SGHRS and CDR2 is YFSETQ. CDR3 region: CASSLEARSGNTIYF. The DNA of the CDR3 is TGCGCCAGCAGCTTGGAGGCTAGGTCAGGAAACACCATATATTTT.

The chain uses TRBV19 and TRBJ2-6; maybe TRBD1 (5 bases). Germline values: CDR1 LNHDA, CDR2 SQIVND (reference sequence). V gave up 7 bases and J gave up 1 base, with 20 bases separating them. This CDR3 is 18 amino acids long. Written as DNA, the CDR3 is TGTGCCAGTAACGATCCGCGGACCGGACAATCTGGGGCCAACGTCCTGACTTTC. It encodes CASNDPRTGQSGANVLTF.

As regards this clone: An end of the junction differs from the germline gene, which may be a read error. The genes are TRBV7-3 and TRBJ1-1; maybe TRBD1 (6 bases). This CDR3 contains 13 residues. The germline CDR1 and CDR2 sequences are SGHTA and FQGTGA. CDR3 in DNA: TGTGCCAGCAGCTTTGGGGGCGCAGATCCCCACGTCTTT. Translation: CASSFGGADPHVF.

This clone was counted only a few times. The chain is built from TRBV6-6 and TRBJ1-2; D may be TRBD1 (5 bases). CDR3 size: 16 residues. Trimming left V 6 bases short and J 3 bases short, with 20 bases between. Germline-derived CDR1 and CDR2 are MNHNY and SVGAGI (reference sequence). The CDR3 sequence is CASSPPTGGRDYGYTF. The CDR3 DNA sequence: TGTGCCAGCAGCCCCCCGACCGGAGGCAGGGACTATGGCTACACCTTC.

The chain has TRBV7-9 and TRBJ1-4; D possibly corresponds to TRBD1 (6 bases). V gave up 1 base and J gave up 2 bases, with 11 bases separating them. This CDR3 region has 16 residues. The germline V gene encodes CDR1 SEHNR and CDR2 FQNEAQ (reference sequence). The CDR3 sequence is CASSLGGGQTNEKLFF. In nucleotides, the CDR3 is TGTGCCAGCAGCTTAGGGGGCGGACAGACTAATGAAAAACTGTTTTTT.

The V gene is TRBV11-3, the J gene TRBJ2-6; no firm D call. The CDR3 is 13 residues long. Germline V gene lookup returns CDR1 SGHNT and CDR2 YENEEA. V was clipped by 8 bases and J by 0 bases, with 5 bases between them. This CDR3 is CASSLSGANVLTF. CDR3 coding DNA: TGTGCCAGCTCCCTCTCTGGGGCCAACGTCCTGACTTTC. Based on the CDR3 plus reference TRBV11-3 and TRBJ2-6, the full variable domain is EAGVVQSPRYKIIEKKQPVAFWCNPISGHNTLYWYLQNLGQGPELLIRYENEEAVDDSQLPKDRFSAERLKGVDSTLKIQPAELGDSAVYLCASSLSGANVLTFGAGSRLTVL.

The chain links TRBV5-5 to TRBJ1-2, with D possibly TRBD1 on 6 matching bases. From germline, CDR1 is SGHKS and CDR2 YYEKEE (reference sequence). Trimming stripped 5 bases from V and 13 bases from J, with 21 bases between. This CDR3 has 13 residues. This CDR3 reads CASRIPGATTATF. The CDR3 coding sequence is TGTGCCAGCAGAATCCCAGGGGCCACTACCGCCACCTTC.

V is TRBV2 and J is TRBJ2-1; D is possibly TRBD1 (6 bases). The CDR3 extends over 13 amino acids. In germline, CDR1 is SNHLY, CDR2 FYNNEI. Trimming cost V 6 bases and J 6 bases, with 12 bases left between them. CDR3 residues: CASRQGLGNEQFF. The CDR3, as DNA: TGTGCCAGCAGACAGGGTTTGGGCAATGAGCAGTTCTTC. The full variable domain, rest sourced from reference TRBV2 and TRBJ2-1, is EPEVTQTPSHQVTQMGQEVILRCVPISNHLYFYWYRQILGQKVEFLVSFYNNEISEKSEIFDDQFSVERPDGSNFTLKIRSTKLEDSAMYFCASRQGLGNEQFFGPGTRLTVL.